These 27 T cell receptor beta chains originate from one sample sequenced in a study of cytomegalovirus exposure and HLA in healthy donors. Researchers ran the PCR with 60 Vbeta and 13 Jbeta primers. Assay: immunoSEQ multiplex PCR; the TCRdb copy retains only in-frame clones and omits some. The sample has some 140,000 clones, roughly 78% seen once. The sequenced material came from PBMCs. The receptors here all came from a man in his forties in good health and CMV-seropositive.

The V and J genes are TRBV2 and TRBJ2-3; possibly TRBD2 for D (6 bases). Germline V gene data show CDR1 as SNHLY and CDR2 as FYNNEI. Trimming removed 2 bases at V and 0 bases at J, with 9 bases between. CDR3 size: 15 residues. CDR3 region: CASSEQRASTDTQYF. The CDR3 DNA reads TGTGCCAGCAGTGAACAGCGGGCTAGCACAGATACGCAGTATTTT.

The chain has TRBV6-5 and TRBJ1-1, with TRBD1 as a possible D gene (5 bases). Looked up from germline, CDR1 is MNHEY and CDR2 is SVGAGI. This CDR3 has 12 residues. The V and J ends lost 8 bases and 5 bases respectively, with 12 bases between them. CDR3 in DNA: TGTGCCAGCGGCTTCAGGGAAACTGAAGCTTTCTTT. It is translated as CASGFRETEAFF.

The chain uses TRBV4-1 and TRBJ2-4, with D unresolved. Germline V CDR1 and CDR2: MGHRA, YSYEKL. The CDR3 totals 17 residues. V lost 1 base, J lost 2 bases, and 15 bases lay in between. This chain's CDR3 is CASSQGTSLFSKNIQYF. The CDR3 DNA is TGCGCCAGCAGCCAAGGAACTTCTCTATTTTCCAAAAACATTCAGTACTTC.

The chain links TRBV14 to TRBJ2-7; D remains unclear. Trimming left V 1 base short and J 6 bases short, with 10 bases between. The germline V gene encodes CDR1 SGHDN and CDR2 FVKESK. The CDR3 spans 13 residues. For the CDR3, the DNA is TGTGCCAGCAGCCAAGCAAGCGTTGGCGAGCAGTACTTC. Amino acids: CASSQASVGEQYF. Complete variable domain (other parts from reference TRBV14 and TRBJ2-7): EAGVTQFPSHSVIEKGQTVTLRCDPISGHDNLYWYRRVMGKEIKFLLHFVKESKQDESGMPNNRFLAERTGGTYSTLKVQPAELEDSGVYFCASSQASVGEQYFGPGTRLTVT.

This sequence joins TRBV28 and TRBJ1-5, with TRBD1 matching over 10 bases. The ends lost 6 bases at V and 0 bases at J; junction bases unmatched: 14. The V gene's germline CDR1 is MDHEN and CDR2 SYDVKM. The CDR3 has 19 amino acids. The CDR3 sequence is CASSPTMTGGVYSNQPQHF. The CDR3 nucleotides are TGTGCCAGCAGCCCGACGATGACAGGGGGCGTATATAGCAATCAGCCCCAGCATTTT.

The V gene is TRBV19, the J gene TRBJ2-3; TRBD2 agrees at 9 bases. The CDR3 length is 17 residues. Germline V gene lookup returns CDR1 LNHDA and CDR2 SQIVND (reference sequence). J was trimmed by 3 bases and V by 3 bases; bases with no gene match: 10. This CDR3 reads CASSIGTSSGGTDTQYF. CDR3 nucleotides: TGTGCCAGTAGTATCGGGACTAGCAGCGGTGGTACAGATACGCAGTATTTT.

This clone was seen just once. The chain recombines TRBV6-1 with TRBJ1-5, with TRBD1 matching over 9 bases. CDR1 and CDR2 from the germline V gene are MNHNS and SASEGT. The CDR3 loop spans 14 amino acids. With V trimmed by 10 bases and J by 5 bases, 9 bases remained unmatched. CDR3: CATLDRGVYQPQHF. The CDR3 nucleotides read TGTGCCACCTTAGACAGGGGGGTTTATCAGCCCCAGCATTTT.

V usage is TRBV19 and J usage is TRBJ1-5; D gene unclear. The CDR3 totals 14 residues. V was cut by 1 base and J by 5 bases, with 9 bases left in between. CDR1 is LNHDA, CDR2 SQIVND, per germline (reference sequence). CDR3 in DNA: TGTGCCAGTAGTATAGTGAGCCTGGATCAGCCCCAGCATTTT. It translates to CASSIVSLDQPQHF.

The CDR3 is CASSSTGTGEETQYF. For the CDR3, the DNA is TGTGCCAGCAGCTCAACGGGAACAGGGGAAGAGACCCAGTACTTC. The V call is TRBV7-9, the J call TRBJ2-5, with 7 bases that match TRBD1. CDR3 length: 15 residues. With 4 bases clipped from V and 3 bases from J, the junction kept 8 bases outside the gene matches. Looked up from germline, CDR1 is SEHNR and CDR2 is FQNEAQ (reference sequence).

The genes are TRBV7-2 and TRBJ1-2; 9 bases align to TRBD1. The CDR3 runs 14 residues. J was trimmed by 5 bases and V by 3 bases; bases with no gene match: 4. Germline CDR1 SGHTA, CDR2 FQGNSA. CDR3 DNA: TGTGCCAGCAGCTTGGACAGGGGTGGATATGGCTACACCTTC. It encodes CASSLDRGGYGYTF.

The J gene is TRBJ2-5, the V gene TRBV29-1, with 7 bases aligning to TRBD2. Losses at the gene ends were 1 base for V and 4 bases for J; bases not matched to a gene: 9. CDR1 is SQVTM, CDR2 ANQGSEA, per germline. This CDR3 has 15 amino acids. CDR3 sequence reads: CSVEVGGRAVETQYF. The CDR3 DNA reads as TGCAGCGTTGAAGTCGGTGGGAGGGCCGTAGAGACCCAGTACTTC.

The V and J genes are TRBV2 and TRBJ1-2, with 12 nucleotides matching TRBD1. This CDR3 spans 15 amino acids. Germline CDR1 is SNHLY and CDR2 is FYNNEI. Losses at the gene ends were 8 bases for V and 4 bases for J; bases not matched to a gene: 8. DNA of the CDR3: TGTGCCAGCGGGACAGGGGGCGTAAACCCCTATGGCTACACCTTC. Translation: CASGTGGVNPYGYTF.

With respect to this clone: Other DNA sequences within the sample encode an identical CDR3. The chain recombines TRBV5-1 with TRBJ2-3; TRBD1 matches at 8 bases. The ends lost 0 bases at V and 0 bases at J; junction bases unmatched: 3. The CDR3 is made up of 16 amino acids. The V gene's germline CDR1 is SGHRS and CDR2 YFSETQ. The CDR3 here is CASSLVGDRSTDTQYF. Here the CDR3 DNA reads TGCGCCAGCAGCTTGGTGGGGGACAGGAGCACAGATACGCAGTATTTT.

Comment on this clone: The junction departs from the called germline gene at one end, perhaps through a read error. The V call is TRBV9, the J call TRBJ2-1, with 13 bases lining up with TRBD2. The germline V gene encodes CDR1 SGDLS and CDR2 YYNGEE. The CDR3 totals 17 residues. CDR3 protein: CASGVATGLAGSNEQFF. The CDR3 bases are TGTGCCAGCGGCGTAGCTACGGGACTAGCGGGATCCAATGAGCAGTTCTTC.

This rearrangement joins TRBV7-9 to TRBJ2-1; perhaps TRBD1 as D (6 bases). V shed 7 bases and J shed 5 bases, with 15 bases lying between them. CDR1 is SEHNR, CDR2 FQNEAQ, per germline (reference sequence). The CDR3 is 14 amino acids. The CDR3 sequence is CASTQSPGDNEQFF. The DNA of the CDR3 is TGTGCCAGCACCCAGAGCCCAGGGGACAATGAGCAGTTCTTC.

This chain joins TRBV9 and TRBJ1-1; TRBD1 matches at 10 bases. The V and J ends lost 3 bases and 4 bases, in that order; junction bases with no gene match: 21. Germline CDR1 SGDLS, CDR2 YYNGEE. This CDR3 spans 20 amino acids. The CDR3 DNA follows: TGTGCCAGCAGCGCCCGAACTATTAGAAATGACAGGGGGCGGTTCACTGAAGCTTTCTTT. It translates to CASSARTIRNDRGRFTEAFF. The full variable domain, completed using reference TRBV9 and TRBJ1-1, is DSGVTQTPKHLITATGQRVTLRCSPRSGDLSVYWYQQSLDQGLQFLIQYYNGEERAKGNILERFSAQQFPDLHSELNLSSLELGDSALYFCASSARTIRNDRGRFTEAFFGQGTRLTVV.

The chain combines TRBV2 with TRBJ2-4; 11 positions match TRBD1. CDR3 length: 14 amino acids. V shed 6 bases, J shed 8 bases, and the junction held 6 bases outside the gene matches. Germline assignment: CDR1 SNHLY and CDR2 FYNNEI. DNA for the CDR3: TGTGCCAGCAGGTTTGGGGGACAGGGGGACATTCAGTACTTC. Encoded protein: CASRFGGQGDIQYF.

V and J are TRBV28 and TRBJ2-7, with D hard to call. The CDR3 sequence is 11 residues long. The germline V and J ends were trimmed by 8 bases and 4 bases, with 9 bases remaining between them. Germline V gene lookup returns CDR1 MDHEN and CDR2 SYDVKM. The CDR3 is CASCQVYEQYF. The CDR3 DNA follows: TGTGCCAGCTGTCAGGTTTACGAGCAGTACTTC.

V is TRBV11-2 and J is TRBJ2-2, with D tentatively TRBD1 (6 bases). The ends were cut back, 8 bases at V and 1 base at J, with 11 bases in the middle. The CDR3 consists of 14 residues. CDR1 and CDR2 (germline): SGHAT, FQNNGV. This chain's CDR3 is CASGDILNTGELFF. The CDR3 bases are TGTGCCAGCGGGGACATTCTGAACACCGGGGAGCTGTTTTTT.

The sample holds a few counts of this clone. This sequence joins TRBV30 and TRBJ1-1; the D is unclear. The CDR3 length is 11 residues. V was trimmed by 4 bases and J by 4 bases, leaving 7 bases between them. Per the germline V gene, CDR1 is GTSNPN and CDR2 is SVGIG (reference sequence). The CDR3, as DNA: TGTGCCTGGACCCCCGTCACTGAAGCTTTCTTT. The encoded protein is CAWTPVTEAFF.

The rearrangement uses TRBV11-2 and TRBJ2-2, with 16 nucleotides matching TRBD2. This CDR3 is built from 18 residues. Germline lookup yields CDR1 SGHAT and CDR2 FQNNGV. Trimming removed 5 bases from V and 5 bases from J; junction bases left unmatched: 8. In nucleotides, the CDR3 is TGTGCCAGCAGCCCGGGACTAGCGGGAGGGCTTGGAACCGGGGAGCTGTTTTTT. Translated, it gives CASSPGLAGGLGTGELFF.

This chain uses TRBV4-1 with TRBJ1-4, with D tentatively TRBD1 (6 bases). The ends were cut back, 4 bases at V and 10 bases at J, with 19 bases in the middle. The CDR3 is made up of 15 amino acids. Per the germline V gene, CDR1 is MGHRA and CDR2 is YSYEKL. DNA for the CDR3: TGCGCCAGCAGCCTAAAGGATACGGGGGGCGCAAAACTGTTTTTT. Its translation: CASSLKDTGGAKLFF.

This chain's CDR3 is CSVSTDRGNYGYTF. The CDR3 region has the DNA TGCAGCGTTTCTACCGACAGGGGGAACTATGGCTACACCTTC. The genes are TRBV29-1 and TRBJ1-2; 9 positions agree with TRBD1. The CDR3 extends over 14 amino acids. Per germline, CDR1 SQVTM and CDR2 ANQGSEA. Trimming took 5 bases from V and 2 from J; bases not matched to a gene: 6.

The chain recombines TRBV6-5 with TRBJ1-2; 7 bases align to TRBD1. Germline assignment: CDR1 MNHEY and CDR2 SVGAGI. The CDR3 is 14 residues long. After removal of 4 bases from V and 4 bases from J, the junction contained 6 bases not matched to a gene. The CDR3 here is CASSSDRAGYGYTF. The CDR3 nucleotides are TGTGCCAGCAGTTCAGACAGGGCGGGCTATGGCTACACCTTC.

V usage is TRBV27 and J usage is TRBJ2-1; tentatively, D is TRBD1 (5 bases). Trimming pared 8 bases from V and 12 bases from J, leaving 20 bases between. This CDR3 has 13 amino acids. CDR1 MNHEY and CDR2 SMNVEV come from the germline V gene (reference sequence). This chain's CDR3 is CASALKWQGVQFF. The DNA for the CDR3 is TGTGCCAGCGCCCTGAAGTGGCAGGGCGTGCAGTTCTTC.

The rearrangement joins TRBV5-5 to TRBJ1-1; D might be TRBD1 (6 bases). V lost 4 bases, J lost 3 bases, and 16 bases lay in between. The CDR3 runs to 15 residues. Germline V gives CDR1 SGHKS, CDR2 YYEKEE (reference sequence). DNA of the CDR3: TGTGCCAGCAGCATACCCAGGGGAAGGGACACTGAAGCTTTCTTT. Its protein product is CASSIPRGRDTEAFF.

This chain uses TRBV9 with TRBJ1-3; possible D gene TRBD1, 5 bases. V shed 3 bases and J shed 4 bases, with 14 bases lying between them. The CDR3 covers 15 residues. CDR1 is SGDLS and CDR2 is YYNGEE in the germline V gene. The CDR3 nucleotides read TGTGCCAGCAGCGCGCTCAGGGTAGCCGGAAACACCATATATTTT. Translated, it gives CASSALRVAGNTIYF.